Listed below are T cell receptor beta chains from one sample, sequenced in a study of T cells in Graves' hyperthyroidism and ophthalmopathy. TCRdb re-derived calls from the multiplex PCR reads in MiXCR, one entry per CDR3 protein. The sample lists 500,000 to 750,000 distinct CDR3 sequences, approximately 44% occurring once. The sequencing input was peripheral blood or thyroid tissue (not recorded which). These receptors came from a woman between 18 and 29 years old with Graves' hyperthyroidism. CDR3s include the opening cysteine and the closing phenylalanine or tryptophan.

len: 15; j_gene: TRBJ2-5; v_gene: TRBV5-1; CDR3aa: CASSSPKSGQETQYF
len: 15; j_gene: TRBJ1-1; v_gene: TRBV20-1; CDR3aa: CSARRGGGRDTEAFF
len: 16; j_gene: TRBJ2-2; v_gene: TRBV14; CDR3aa: CASSQADRGYTGELFF
len: 14; j_gene: TRBJ2-2; v_gene: TRBV7-9; CDR3aa: CASSFNGQPEELFF
len: 15; j_gene: TRBJ1-6; v_gene: TRBV6-2/TRBV6-3; CDR3aa: CASSYSRGARSPLHF
len: 15; j_gene: TRBJ1-5; v_gene: TRBV5-1; CDR3aa: CASRPTVYSNQPQHF
len: 15; j_gene: TRBJ1-3; v_gene: TRBV25-1; CDR3aa: CASSEWARAGNTIYF
len: 18; j_gene: TRBJ2-5; v_gene: TRBV9; CDR3aa: CASSQDIRRTSGQETQYF
len: 17; j_gene: TRBJ2-7; v_gene: TRBV15; CDR3aa: CATSSPRTSGKTYEQYF
len: 13; j_gene: TRBJ1-6; v_gene: TRBV14; CDR3aa: CASSPMGESPLHF
len: 15; j_gene: TRBJ2-2; v_gene: TRBV20-1; CDR3aa: CSLEVASGSWGELFF
len: 14; j_gene: TRBJ2-5; v_gene: TRBV10-3; CDR3aa: CAISEGREHETQYF